A selection of T cell receptor beta chains follows, all from one sample in a study of cytomegalovirus exposure and HLA in healthy donors. TCRdb keeps only in-frame clones here, not all; method: immunoSEQ multiplex PCR. The repertoire holds some 130,000 clones, with 55% to 75% as singletons. The specimen was PBMCs. These receptors were obtained from a man aged 50 to 59 in good health and CMV-seropositive. Each CDR3 is given with its conserved first and last residue. Each record gives: V gene, clone size, J gene, D gene, CDR3 length, CDR3 DNA, CDR3 protein. A D gene is named only where the DNA matches it firmly. For some rows the clone size is stated as once, few or many, or as a class when expanded; others skip it.

TRBV7-9	-	TRBJ2-5	-	15	TGTGCCAGCAGCTTAGAGCTGGGTAGGGGAGAGACCCAGTACTTC	CASSLELGRGETQYF
TRBV7-8	-	TRBJ2-5	-	13	TGTGCCAGCAGCTTAGGGGCTCGGGAGACCCAGTACTTC	CASSLGARETQYF
TRBV7-2	few	TRBJ2-7	TRBD2	17	TGTGCCAGCAGCTTAGTGGCGGGGACTAGCGGCTCCTACGAGCAGTACTTC	CASSLVAGTSGSYEQYF
TRBV5-8	-	TRBJ1-5	-	15	TGTGCCAGCAGCTTTGTGGCAGGGCACTTCAATACCCAGCATTTT	CASSFVAGHFNTQHF
TRBV2	-	TRBJ2-7	-	13	TGTGCCAGCAGCCCTCGGGGTACCTACGAGCAGTACTTC	CASSPRGTYEQYF
TRBV4-1	-	TRBJ1-1	TRBD1	16	TGCGCCAGCAGCCTCTTGGGACAGGGGCTAGAGAAGGTAGCTTTCTTT	CASSLLGQGLEKVAFF
TRBV6-1	-	TRBJ1-1	TRBD1	14	TGTGCCAGCAGTGTCGACAGGGAGGACACTGAAGCTTTCTTT	CASSVDREDTEAFF
TRBV19	-	TRBJ1-1	TRBD1	15	TGTGCCAGTATCGGGACGGACAGGGGAGGAACTGAAGCTTTCTTT	CASIGTDRGGTEAFF
TRBV6-5	few	TRBJ2-2	-	13	TGTGCCAGCAGGCAGGGGGGATACGGGGAGCTGTTTTTT	CASRQGGYGELFF
TRBV29-1	once	TRBJ1-4	-	13	TGCAGCGTTGGGGGCCGTGAAGGGGAAAAACTGTTTTTT	CSVGGREGEKLFF
TRBV5-1	-	TRBJ2-1	TRBD2	15	TGCGCCAGCAGCTTGGCGGGAGGGAACTACAATGAGCAGTTCTTC	CASSLAGGNYNEQFF
TRBV11-3	few	TRBJ2-7	-	15	TGTGCCAGCAGCTTAGTTCCAGGGGGGAACTACGAGCAGTACTTC	CASSLVPGGNYEQYF
TRBV11-2	-	TRBJ1-2	TRBD1	16	TGTGCCAGCAGGCTTAGGGACAGTCGACCTAACTATGGCTACACCTTC	CASRLRDSRPNYGYTF
TRBV27	-	TRBJ1-2	-	16	TGTGCCAGCAGGAGATCAGAAGCGGGGGCGCAAGGGGGCTACACCTTC	CASRRSEAGAQGGYTF
TRBV5-6	-	TRBJ2-7	TRBD1	16	TGTGCCAGCAGCTGGTCAGGGGGAATTTCCTCCTACGAGCAGTACTTC	CASSWSGGISSYEQYF
TRBV7-2	-	TRBJ2-3	-	14	TGTGCCAGCAGCTTAGGTTTTGAGACAGATACGCAGTATTTT	CASSLGFETDTQYF
TRBV2	-	TRBJ2-5	TRBD2	14	TGTGCCAGCATCAGGGGGACTAGCGTCGAGACCCAGTACTTC	CASIRGTSVETQYF
TRBV29-1	-	TRBJ2-1	-	14	TGCAGCGTTGAAGCCGCGGAGCCCGCCAATGAGCAGTTCTTC	CSVEAAEPANEQFF
TRBV2	-	TRBJ2-1	TRBD1	18	TGTGCCAGCATCGACCTACCGGCAGGGGGCATTTCCTACAATGAGCAGTTCTTC	CASIDLPAGGISYNEQFF
TRBV5-8	-	TRBJ1-3	-	15	TGTGCCAGCAGCTTGGTTTTGGCCTCTGGAAACACCATATATTTT	CASSLVLASGNTIYF
TRBV9	once	TRBJ2-3	TRBD2	16	TGTGCCAGCAGCGTAGGGGCGGGGGGTGCTGCCGATACGCAGTATTTT	CASSVGAGGAADTQYF
TRBV6-6	once	TRBJ1-5	-	16	TGTGCCAGCAGTTCGGACACCCCAAGGCGCAATCAGCCCCAGCATTTT	CASSSDTPRRNQPQHF
TRBV18	once	TRBJ1-1	-	13	TGTGCCAGCTCATCAGGACAGAACACTGAAGCTTTCTTT	CASSSGQNTEAFF
TRBV13	-	TRBJ2-2	-	19	TGTGCCAGCAGCTCAATATCCCCTCGGGACAACCCGAACACCGGGGAGCTGTTTTTT	CASSSISPRDNPNTGELFF
TRBV19	-	TRBJ2-1	TRBD2	18	TGTGCCAGTAGTATGGGTGCGGGAGACCCGAGCTCCTACAATGAGCAGTTCTTC	CASSMGAGDPSSYNEQFF
TRBV7-2	-	TRBJ1-2	TRBD1	12	TGTGCCAGCAGCCCAGGGACAGTTGGCTACACCTTC	CASSPGTVGYTF
TRBV5-6	few	TRBJ2-1	TRBD2	16	TGTGCCAGCAGCTTGGGAGCGGGGGCGTCCTACAATGAGCAGTTCTTC	CASSLGAGASYNEQFF
TRBV7-2	few	TRBJ1-2	-	15	TGTGCCAGTCATGGATGGGGGGGCGAGAACTATGGCTACACCTTC	CASHGWGGENYGYTF
TRBV5-4	-	TRBJ2-5	-	12	TGTGCCAGCAGCTTTCCCGGAGAGACCCAGTACTTC	CASSFPGETQYF
TRBV9	-	TRBJ2-2	-	17	TGTGCCAGCAGCGTAGAGGGACACCATATGAACACCGGGGAGCTGTTTTTT	CASSVEGHHMNTGELFF
TRBV2	-	TRBJ2-1	TRBD2	18	TGTGCCAGCAGTGAAGCGGGACTAGCGGGGGGGATTACGGGTGAGCAGTTCTTC	CASSEAGLAGGITGEQFF
TRBV2	-	TRBJ2-5	TRBD2	15	TGTGCCAGCAGTCCACTAGCGGGAGTGGGGGAGACCCAGTACTTC	CASSPLAGVGETQYF
TRBV19	-	TRBJ1-2	TRBD1	13	TGTGCCAGTAGCATGGACAGGGCCTATGGCTACACCTTC	CASSMDRAYGYTF
TRBV7-8	few	TRBJ1-2	-	17	TGTGCCAGCAGCTTAGTCCTACGGACAACCAAGGACTATGGCTACACCTTC	CASSLVLRTTKDYGYTF
TRBV18	-	TRBJ2-5	-	14	TGTGCCAGCTCACGCCAGGGTAAGGGAGAGACCCAGTACTTC	CASSRQGKGETQYF
TRBV18	-	TRBJ2-3	-	16	TGTGCCAGCTCACCGCTTAGGGGCCGTTACACAGATACGCAGTATTTT	CASSPLRGRYTDTQYF
TRBV5-1	once	TRBJ2-5	TRBD1	16	TGCGCCAGCAGCTTGGGACAGGGGGGACGGCAAGAGACCCAGTACTTC	CASSLGQGGRQETQYF
TRBV9	once	TRBJ1-1	-	16	TGTGCCAGCAGCGTAGGCATTTCTAATATGAACACTGAAGCTTTCTTT	CASSVGISNMNTEAFF
TRBV6-6	-	TRBJ2-1	-	11	TGTGCCAGCACCCTACGTAATGAGCAGTTCTTC	CASTLRNEQFF
TRBV2	-	TRBJ2-5	-	11	TGTGCCAGCAGTAGGGGAGAGACCCAGTACTTC	CASSRGETQYF
TRBV29-1	-	TRBJ2-3	-	12	TGCAGCGTTGAATCTAGCACAGATACGCAGTATTTT	CSVESSTDTQYF
TRBV9	-	TRBJ1-2	-	13	TGTGCCAGCAGCCCCTCACAGGGATATGGCTACACCTTC	CASSPSQGYGYTF
TRBV6-1	once	TRBJ2-1	TRBD1	14	TGTGCCAGCAGTGCCGGACAGGAACACAATGAGCAGTTCTTC	CASSAGQEHNEQFF
TRBV29-1	-	TRBJ2-1	-	13	TGCAGCGCTTGGACAGAAACCTACAATGAGCAGTTCTTC	CSAWTETYNEQFF
TRBV10-1	few	TRBJ1-2	TRBD1	19	TGCGCCAGCAGTGAAAGAAAGGCTGGCCGGGACAGAACTAACTATGGCTACACCTTC	CASSERKAGRDRTNYGYTF
TRBV2	-	TRBJ1-4	-	12	TGTGCGAGCAGGAGGGGGACTGAAAAACTGTTTTTT	CASRRGTEKLFF
TRBV27	-	TRBJ2-7	-	12	TGTGCCAGCAGTTTATCCGGCTACGAGCAGTACTTC	CASSLSGYEQYF
TRBV5-4	-	TRBJ2-2	-	17	TGTGCCAGCAGCTTGGGACAGTTCGGGCGAGGCACCGGGGAGCTGTTTTTT	CASSLGQFGRGTGELFF
TRBV14	-	TRBJ1-2	-	16	TGTGCCAGCAGCCAAGATCTTAGAGGTCCAAACTATGGCTACACCTTC	CASSQDLRGPNYGYTF
TRBV7-3	-	TRBJ2-1	-	14	TGTGCCAGCAGCTTTCCTCCTATTAGCTATGAGCAGTTCTTC	CASSFPPISYEQFF
TRBV6-1	few	TRBJ1-1	-	13	TGTGCCAGCAGCGCCGCCGGGGACACTGAAGCTTTCTTT	CASSAAGDTEAFF
TRBV28	-	TRBJ2-1	TRBD2	16	TGTGCCAGCAGTTTAACTAGCGGGAGCACCTACAATGAGCAGTTCTTC	CASSLTSGSTYNEQFF
TRBV5-4	-	TRBJ1-1	-	13	TGTGCCAGCAGCTTGGGAGGGAACACTGAAGCTTTCTTT	CASSLGGNTEAFF
TRBV5-1	-	TRBJ1-5	TRBD1	15	TGCGCCAGCAGCTTGGGCGACAGGGAAAATCAGCCCCAGCATTTT	CASSLGDRENQPQHF
TRBV2	-	TRBJ1-4	TRBD1	16	TGTGCCAGCAGGAGGACAGGCCTTGGGACTAATGAAAAACTGTTTTTT	CASRRTGLGTNEKLFF
TRBV18	few	TRBJ2-1	TRBD1	15	TGTGCCAGCTCGAACTTAGGGACAGACTACAATGAGCAGTTCTTC	CASSNLGTDYNEQFF
TRBV6-1	-	TRBJ2-7	-	13	TGTGCCAGCAGTGTGGACGGGGCCTACGAGCAGTACTTC	CASSVDGAYEQYF